This T cell receptor beta chain comes out of a study of T cells in Graves' hyperthyroidism and ophthalmopathy (dated by TCRdb to the late 2010s). In the study overall: Peripheral blood samples were taken at initial diagnosis, before any treatment was given. To identify TCR V-J signatures that set the groups apart, the researchers used a discovery cohort of approximately 98 patients, made up of 40 to 45 with Graves' ophthalmopathy and some 55 with stable Graves' hyperthyroidism. Whether ophthalmopathy could be predicted prospectively was tested in an independent validation cohort made up of some 20 hyperthyroidism patients plus 17 patients who later progressed to ophthalmopathy. The approximately 95 discovery patients were divided at random into training and test sets in a 7:3 ratio. Thyroid tissue and blood T-cell repertoires from several Graves' hyperthyroidism patients were also compared in the study. After sampling, hyperthyroidism patients received methimazole starting at 30 mg daily, and ophthalmopathy patients received high-dose intravenous methylprednisolone. According to the paper, TCR Vbeta CDR3 sequencing was carried out on 135 peripheral blood samples, which came from fewer than 50 ophthalmopathy, 75 or so hyperthyroidism and approximately 17 progressor patients.

The germline V gene gives CDR1 as SGHTA and CDR2 as FQGNSA. From the cysteine up to the phenylalanine, the CDR3 has a length of 15 residues. Of the read, only the CDR3 DNA is kept; its 45 bases are in frame from base 1. V is pared back by 4 bases and J by 3 bases, with 15 bases lying between the germline termini. This clonotype was seen many times. It lacks a known antigen. No much larger clone is present one base from it, and per-base qualities are unavailable. TCR beta CDR3 regions were amplified from RNA transcripts. For the first round of RT-PCR on the TCR CDR3, the HTBI primer set was used together with the Qiagen OneStep RT-PCR kit. Libraries were constructed in a second round of multiplex PCR, after which size selection and purification were carried out. The libraries were sequenced on an Illumina HiSeq2000 using paired-end 100 bp reads. The published analysis was carried out like this. SOAPnuke was used to process the raw data, throwing out any read that contained adapters or uncalled bases, had a mean Phred below 15, or lacked an exact constant-primer or identifier match. COPE v1.2.5 was used to merge high-quality paired reads, and clonotypes were defined as unique nucleotide sequences. MiTCR v1.1 was used to align clonotypes to the IMGT TRBV, TRBD and TRBJ reference segments. The analysis was restricted to V-J combinations with a frequency above 0.0001, which together covered just over 98% of the repertoires. The TCS score was defined as the ratio of F50 (clonal expansion) to E x V (chaos), calculated using BLOSUM62-based TCRdist between CDR3 peptides within each V-J. Welch's t-statistics and random forest reduced fewer than 600 V-J features to 10 to 15, which were used in a naive Bayes classifier (R e1071). The public sequencing data were trimmed at Q25 with fastp and processed into clonotypes with MiXCR by TCRdb, which kept only in-frame beta chains. All rows with the same CDR3 protein become a single entry with the most common DNA and genes. TCRdb, not the authors, supplied the V and J calls. This sample comprises under 400,000 distinct CDR3 sequences, roughly 13% of them detected only once. 11% of the sample lies in the top ten.

Broader findings and caveats from the paper: Most expanded thyroid clonotypes (frequency above 0.001) were also found in blood, which suggests that blood repertoires may mirror thyroid immune responses. No statistical method was used to set the sample size in advance, and investigators knew the group allocation. A 13 V-J signature model separated ophthalmopathy from stable hyperthyroidism, with around 90% sensitivity and roughly 81% specificity in cross-validation and 80%/75% in testing. During validation, the model predicted progression to ophthalmopathy a median of around 6 months ahead of onset, with 70.59% sensitivity and less than 85% specificity.

Stable Graves' hyperthyroidism was defined as no progression to ophthalmopathy during 18 months of follow-up. Hyperthyroidism patients were aged 18 to 65 years and newly diagnosed, with disease duration of less than 2 months. Exclusion was applied to patients with uncontrolled infections, other autoimmune diseases, pregnancy or lactation. Diagnoses were based on clinical symptoms, serum thyroxine and TRAb, thyroid ultrasound and orbital computed tomography. PBMCs were separated from 10 ml of fresh peripheral blood using Ficoll-Paque density gradient centrifugation. Total RNA was extracted with Trizol reagent, and quality was checked on an Agilent 2100 Bioanalyzer.

The rearrangement combines TRBV7-2 with TRBJ2-5; a tentative D call is TRBD1 (6 bases match). The receptor was derived from a woman aged 55 to 70 with Graves' hyperthyroidism. Material for sequencing was blood. DNA sequence: TGTGCCAGCAGCTATCGCAGGGGATGGGAAGAGACCCAGTACTTC. It translates as CASSYRRGWEETQYF.